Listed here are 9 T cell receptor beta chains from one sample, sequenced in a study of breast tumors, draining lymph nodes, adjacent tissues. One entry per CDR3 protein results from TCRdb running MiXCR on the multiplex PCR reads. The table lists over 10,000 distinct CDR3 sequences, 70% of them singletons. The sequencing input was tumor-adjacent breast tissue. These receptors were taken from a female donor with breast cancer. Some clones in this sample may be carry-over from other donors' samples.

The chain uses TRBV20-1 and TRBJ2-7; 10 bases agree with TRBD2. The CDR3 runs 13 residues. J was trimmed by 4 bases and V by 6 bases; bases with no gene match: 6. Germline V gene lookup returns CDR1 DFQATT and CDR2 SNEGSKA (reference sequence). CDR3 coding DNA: TGCAGTGCCCCTACTAGCGGGATTTACGAGCAGTACTTC. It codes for CSAPTSGIYEQYF.

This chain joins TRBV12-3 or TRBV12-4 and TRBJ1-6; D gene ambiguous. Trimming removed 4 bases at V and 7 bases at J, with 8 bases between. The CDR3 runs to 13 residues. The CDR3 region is CASSSDGNSPLHF. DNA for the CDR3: TGTGCCAGCAGTTCGGACGGCAATTCACCCCTCCACTTT.

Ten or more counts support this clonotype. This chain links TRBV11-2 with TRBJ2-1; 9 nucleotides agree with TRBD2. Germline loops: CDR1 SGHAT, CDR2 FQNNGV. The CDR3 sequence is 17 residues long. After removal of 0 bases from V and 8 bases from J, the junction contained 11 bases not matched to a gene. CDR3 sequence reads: CASSLDQVGRGRDEQFF. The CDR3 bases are TGTGCCAGCAGCTTAGATCAAGTAGGTCGCGGGAGGGATGAGCAGTTCTTC.

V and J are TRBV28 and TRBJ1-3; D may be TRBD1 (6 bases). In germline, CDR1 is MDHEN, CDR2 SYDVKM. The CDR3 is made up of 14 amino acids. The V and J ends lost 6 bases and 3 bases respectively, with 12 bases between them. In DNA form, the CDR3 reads TGTGCCAGCAGCCCCAGGGGAAATGGAAACACCATATATTTT. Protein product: CASSPRGNGNTIYF.

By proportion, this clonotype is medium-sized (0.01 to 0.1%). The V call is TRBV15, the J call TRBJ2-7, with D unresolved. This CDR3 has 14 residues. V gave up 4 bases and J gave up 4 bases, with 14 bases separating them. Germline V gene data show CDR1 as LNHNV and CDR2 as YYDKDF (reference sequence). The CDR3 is CATSNPLGEYEQYF. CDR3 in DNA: TGTGCCACCAGCAATCCTCTGGGTGAATACGAGCAGTACTTC.

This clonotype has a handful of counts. The CDR3, as DNA: TGTGCCAGCAGCCCACGGGGACAGCTAAGCACAGATACGCAGTATTTT. The encoded protein is CASSPRGQLSTDTQYF. The chain joins TRBV7-6 to TRBJ2-3, with 7 bases lining up with TRBD1. Germline CDR1 and CDR2: SGHVS and FNYEAQ. V was clipped by 5 bases and J by 0 bases; unmatched bases: 8. The length of the CDR3 is 16 residues. Full variable domain (missing parts from reference TRBV7-6 and TRBJ2-3): GAGVSQSPRYKVTKRGQDVALRCDPISGHVSLYWYRQALGQGPEFLTYFNYEAQQDKSGLPNDRFSAERPEGSISTLTIQRTEQRDSAMYRCASSPRGQLSTDTQYFGPGTRLTVL.

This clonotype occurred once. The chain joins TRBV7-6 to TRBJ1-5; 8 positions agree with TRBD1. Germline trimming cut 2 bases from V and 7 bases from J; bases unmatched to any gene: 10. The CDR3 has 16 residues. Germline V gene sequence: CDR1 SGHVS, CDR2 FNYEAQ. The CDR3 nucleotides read TGTGCCAGCAGCTTAACAGGGGGATTGGGAGGACAGCCCCAGCATTTT. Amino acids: CASSLTGGLGGQPQHF.

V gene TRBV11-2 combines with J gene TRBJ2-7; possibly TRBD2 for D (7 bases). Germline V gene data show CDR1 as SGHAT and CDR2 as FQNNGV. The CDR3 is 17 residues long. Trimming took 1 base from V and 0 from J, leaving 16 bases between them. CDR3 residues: CASSLVGGRSVSYEQYF. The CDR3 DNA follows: TGTGCCAGCAGCTTAGTGGGGGGGCGCTCGGTCTCCTACGAGCAGTACTTC.

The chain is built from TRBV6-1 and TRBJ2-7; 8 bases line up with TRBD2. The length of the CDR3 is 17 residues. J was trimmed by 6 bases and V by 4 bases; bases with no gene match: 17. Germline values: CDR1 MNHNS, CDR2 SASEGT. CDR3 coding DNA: TGTGCCAGCAGTGTCCCTGGGAGAGGCGGGAGGAAGCCCGAGCAGTACTTC. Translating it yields CASSVPGRGGRKPEQYF.